What follows is one T cell receptor (beta chain) and its context. The same CDR3 arises from other DNA sequences in this sample as well. This sample is drawn from a study of T cells after posttransplantation cyclophosphamide. Repertoires were generated with immunoSEQ multiplex PCR, while TCRdb's copy carries only in-frame clones and drops some. The sample shows some 20,000 clones, 95% to 98% of them seen only once. The naive gate required viable CD3+CD4+ or CD3+CD8+ cells with CCR7+CD45RA+CD45RO-CD95-CD27+CD28+ phenotype. The CDR3 runs to 14 residues. The V end was cut by 1 base, the J end by 0 bases, with 6 bases between. CDR1 MDHEN and CDR2 SYDVKM come from the germline V gene.

The rearrangement joins TRBV28 to TRBJ1-2, with a weak D call TRBD1 (6 bases). The sample taken for sequencing was naive CD4+ T cells sorted from PBMCs. The clonotype comes from a man between 35 and 55 years old in good health, CMV-negative, and a related stem cell transplant donor. The CDR3, as DNA: TGTGCCAGCAGTTTATCAGGGGCTAACTATGGCTACACCTTC. It yields the protein CASSLSGANYGYTF.